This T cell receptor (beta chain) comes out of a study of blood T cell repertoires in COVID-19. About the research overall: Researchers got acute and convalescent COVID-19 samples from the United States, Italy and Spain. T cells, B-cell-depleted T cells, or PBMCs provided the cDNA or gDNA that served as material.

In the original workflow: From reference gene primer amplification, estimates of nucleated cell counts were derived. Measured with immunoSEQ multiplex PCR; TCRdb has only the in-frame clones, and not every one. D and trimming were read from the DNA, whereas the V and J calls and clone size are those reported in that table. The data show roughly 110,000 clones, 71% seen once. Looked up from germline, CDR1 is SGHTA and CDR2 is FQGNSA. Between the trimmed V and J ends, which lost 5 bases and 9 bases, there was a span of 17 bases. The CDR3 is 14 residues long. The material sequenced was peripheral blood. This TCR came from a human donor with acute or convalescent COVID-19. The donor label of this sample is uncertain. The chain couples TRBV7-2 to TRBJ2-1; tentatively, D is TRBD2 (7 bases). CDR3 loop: CASSPRGGVSEQFF. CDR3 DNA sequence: TGTGCCAGCAGCCCTAGAGGGGGGGTTAGTGAGCAGTTCTTC.